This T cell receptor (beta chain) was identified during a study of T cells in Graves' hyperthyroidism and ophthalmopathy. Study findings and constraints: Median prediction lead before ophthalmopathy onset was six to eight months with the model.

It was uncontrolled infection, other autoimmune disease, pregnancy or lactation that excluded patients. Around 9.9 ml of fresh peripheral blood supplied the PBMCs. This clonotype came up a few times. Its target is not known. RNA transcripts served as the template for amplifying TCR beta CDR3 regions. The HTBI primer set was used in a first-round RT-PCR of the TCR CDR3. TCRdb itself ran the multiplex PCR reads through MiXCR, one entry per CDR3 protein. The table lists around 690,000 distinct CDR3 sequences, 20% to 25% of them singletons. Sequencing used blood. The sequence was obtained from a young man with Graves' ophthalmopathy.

The chain's CDR3 is CSVDGSGGPYGYTF. For the CDR3, the DNA is TGCAGCGTTGACGGGTCTGGGGGGCCTTATGGCTACACCTTC. The rearrangement uses TRBV29-1 and TRBJ1-2; tentatively, D is TRBD1 (6 bases). The V end lost 3 bases, the J end lost 5 bases, and 16 bases lay between the germline ends. This CDR3 spans 14 amino acids. The germline V gene has CDR1 SQVTM and CDR2 ANQGSEA.